This T cell receptor beta chain came from a study of shared clonotypes between healthy human individuals. About the research overall: Serving as donors were a couple of women and a few men, whose ages spanned 18 to 49. Study-wide points: A handful of donors held 5% to 5.5% of naive CD4 clonotypes in common. Clonotype sharing among donors was expected to depend on sequencing depth.

The CDR3 is made up of 14 amino acids. The germline V gene encodes CDR1 LGHNA and CDR2 YSLEER. Trimming shortened V by 4 bases and J by 4 bases, and 13 bases separated the two germline ends. The study separated CD4+ cells into CD45RA+ naive and CD45RA-negative memory subsets. As to this clone: What it binds is not known.

Profiled with immunoSEQ multiplex PCR; TCRdb holds only in-frame clones, not every one. The data contain over a million clones, around 98.5% of them seen just once; the ten biggest clones take up over 0.3%. Material for sequencing was naive CD4+ T cells sorted from blood. Documented subset: CD45RA+ positively selected. The rearrangement uses TRBV4-3 and TRBJ1-1, with TRBD1 as a possible D gene (6 bases). The receptor comes from a man aged 25-45 years in good health. CDR3 in DNA: TGCGCCAGCAGCCGGAAACAGGGTCCCACTGAAGCTTTCTTT. Residues: CASSRKQGPTEAFF.